This T cell receptor (beta chain) was captured in a study of identical twins. CDR1 SGHTA and CDR2 FQGNSA come from the germline V gene. The CDR3 loop spans 15 amino acids. V was clipped by 2 bases and J by 4 bases; unmatched bases: 5. TCRdb re-analysed the 5' RACE reads in MiXCR, keeping a single row per CDR3 protein. The sample lists 250,000 or so distinct CDR3 sequences; about 12% were seen once. This clonotype was picked up a small number of times. These same data were also listed under a study on yellow fever vaccine responses in identical twins.

Sequences were obtained from memory (CD45RO+) T cells sorted from blood. The source is a woman younger than 35 in good health. This chain links TRBV7-2 with TRBJ2-3; TRBD2 matches at 8 bases. CDR3 amino acids: CASSLQRGTSDTQYF. CDR3 bases: TGTGCCAGCAGCTTACAGCGGGGGACCTCAGATACGCAGTATTTT.